The sample holds a few counts of the clone carrying this T cell receptor beta chain. Its antigen is not known. These data originate in a study of cytomegalovirus exposure and HLA in healthy donors. Study-level results: Several of the most significant clusters were apparently associated with common viral pathogens in a later analysis. As immune exposure information, only CMV serostatus was available.

PCR was performed using 60 Vbeta and 13 Jbeta primers. Produced via immunoSEQ multiplex PCR; TCRdb's table is partial and in-frame only. The repertoire holds about 150,000 clones, over 60% seen once, with approximately 2% in the top ten. The specimen was PBMCs. The TCR was taken from a man aged 40-55 years in good health and CMV-seronegative.

In DNA form, the CDR3 reads TGCGCCAGCAGCTTGACAGGGGCGAACACTGAAGCTTTCTTT. Protein: CASSLTGANTEAFF. The chain uses TRBV5-1 and TRBJ1-1; 7 bases align to TRBD1. Trimming removed 1 base from V and 1 base from J; junction bases left unmatched: 1. This CDR3 region has 14 residues. Per germline, CDR1 SGHRS and CDR2 YFSETQ.